This T cell receptor beta chain stems from a study of T-cell reconstitution after alpha-beta-depleted transplantation in children. Regarding the study as a whole: Reportedly, roughly two months post-transplant, alpha-beta T cells arose from several hundred expanded graft clones. Recipient T cells and thymic progenitors that survived gave rise to the high TCRbeta diversity observed at day 60 in some patients. Fresh T-cell production supplied most of the T-cell counts and diversity seen one year after transplant.

Germline V gene data show CDR1 as DFQATT and CDR2 as SNEGSKA (reference sequence). V gave up 3 bases and J gave up 8 bases; unmatched junction bases: 11. CDR3 length: 15 residues. TCRbeta library preparation incorporated unique molecular identifiers. TCRdb re-called the PCR reads with MiXCR, one entry per CDR3 protein. Of roughly 790,000 distinct CDR3 sequences detected, 16% appear once; the ten largest clones hold approximately 4.5%. This clonotype was found many times. Its matching antigen is unknown. J is TRBJ2-2 and V is TRBV20-1; 8 positions match TRBD2. The sample was PBMCs, mostly from graft donor cells, taken 360 days after TCRalphabeta/CD19-depleted stem cell transplant. The sequence came from a male patient aged 10-17 years who had a stem cell transplant for acute lymphoblastic leukemia, so the T cells may come from the graft donor. CDR3 residues: CSASPGLGVEGELFF. The CDR3 bases are TGCAGTGCTAGTCCGGGACTAGGGGTCGAAGGGGAGCTGTTTTTT.